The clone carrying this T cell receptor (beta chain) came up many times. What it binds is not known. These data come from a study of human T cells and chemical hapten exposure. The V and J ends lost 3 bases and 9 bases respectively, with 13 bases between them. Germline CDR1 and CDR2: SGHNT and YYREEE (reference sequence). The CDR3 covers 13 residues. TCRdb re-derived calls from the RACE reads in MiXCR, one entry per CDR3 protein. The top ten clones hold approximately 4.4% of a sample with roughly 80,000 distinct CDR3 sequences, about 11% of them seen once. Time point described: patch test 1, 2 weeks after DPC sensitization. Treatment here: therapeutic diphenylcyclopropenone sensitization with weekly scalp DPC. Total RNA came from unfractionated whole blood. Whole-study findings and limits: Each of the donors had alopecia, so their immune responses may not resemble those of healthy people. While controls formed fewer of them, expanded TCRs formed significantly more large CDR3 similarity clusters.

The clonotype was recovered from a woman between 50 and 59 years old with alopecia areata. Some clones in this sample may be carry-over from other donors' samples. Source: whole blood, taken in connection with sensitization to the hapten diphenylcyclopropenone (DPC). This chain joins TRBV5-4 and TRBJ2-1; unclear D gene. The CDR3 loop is CASSYGPTAEQFF. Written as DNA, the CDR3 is TGTGCCAGCAGCTATGGACCGACCGCTGAGCAGTTCTTC.